These 3 T cell receptor beta chains came from one sample sequenced in a study of T cells after yellow fever vaccination. TCRdb reprocessed the 5' RACE reads via MiXCR and lists one record per CDR3 protein. Of about 52,000 distinct CDR3 sequences in the sample, approximately 6.6% were seen once. The sequences come from CD8+ T cells not binding an NS4B(214-222) dextramer, sorted from PBMCs, collected 35 to 50 days after the first yellow fever vaccination. The receptors here all came from a man aged 18 to 30 who received the YFV17D yellow fever vaccine.

This clonotype turned up a few times. The limits of the CDR3 on the DNA are not certain, so only TCRdb's listed CDR3 is given. The chain has TRBV12-3 or TRBV12-4 and TRBJ1-5; no check of the table's D call, TRBD1, against the DNA was made. Including both end residues, the CDR3 is 19 amino acids long. This chain's CDR3 is CASSFFGQGASWERQPQHF.

The sample holds many counts of this clonotype. The V and J genes are TRBV7-8 and TRBJ1-4; D is possibly TRBD1 (5 bases). V was clipped by 0 bases and J by 7 bases, with 15 bases between them. The CDR3 runs 16 residues. The germline V gene has CDR1 SGHVS and CDR2 FQNEAQ. The DNA for the CDR3 is TGTGCCAGCAGCTTAGCGCTTGCGGGACCGACTGAAAAACTGTTTTTT. It codes for CASSLALAGPTEKLFF.

In its sample, this clonotype was seen a few times. The chain has TRBV5-4 and TRBJ1-1; D possibly corresponds to TRBD1 (5 bases). Germline CDR1 is SGHNT and CDR2 is YYREEE (reference sequence). Trimming shortened V by 4 bases and J by 7 bases, and 20 bases separated the two germline ends. The CDR3 extends over 15 amino acids. This CDR3 is CASSHRPPGTDEAFF. DNA of the CDR3: TGTGCCAGCAGCCACCGCCCCCCAGGGACGGATGAAGCTTTCTTT.